This T cell receptor beta chain came from a study of blood T cell repertoires in COVID-19. About the study: The samples span acute and convalescent COVID-19 from the United States, Italy and Spain. Sample material is recorded as cDNA or gDNA derived from T cells, B-cell-depleted T cells, or PBMCs.

Per the study methods: Reference gene primers were amplified, and this amplification served to estimate nucleated cell counts. Data came from immunoSEQ multiplex PCR; TCRdb stores just in-frame clones and leaves some out. V, J and clone size are those of that table, while D and trimming were read from the DNA. The sample has 250,000 to 350,000 clones; roughly 87% are singletons. Trimming removed 6 bases from V and 0 bases from J; junction bases left unmatched: 6. In germline, CDR1 is SQVTM, CDR2 ANQGSEA. The CDR3 is 14 amino acids. This rearrangement joins TRBV29-1 to TRBJ2-7; TRBD2 aligns across 9 bases. This TCR derives from a man younger than 35 with active or convalescent COVID-19. The sample comprised peripheral blood. Here the CDR3 reads CSVYRSGSSYEQYF. In DNA form, the CDR3 reads TGCAGCGTGTACCGTAGCGGGAGCTCCTACGAGCAGTACTTC.